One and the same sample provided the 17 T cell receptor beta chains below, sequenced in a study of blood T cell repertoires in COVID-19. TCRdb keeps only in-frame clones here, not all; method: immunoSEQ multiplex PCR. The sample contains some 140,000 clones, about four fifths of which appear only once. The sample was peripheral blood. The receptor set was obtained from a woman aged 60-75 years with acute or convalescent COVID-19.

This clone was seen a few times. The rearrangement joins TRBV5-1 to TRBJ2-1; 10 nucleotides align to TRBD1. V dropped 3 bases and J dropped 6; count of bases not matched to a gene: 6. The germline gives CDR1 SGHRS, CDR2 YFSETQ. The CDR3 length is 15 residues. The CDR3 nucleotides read TGCGCCAGCAGCTCCGGGACAGGGGATGTCAATGAGCAGTTCTTC. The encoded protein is CASSSGTGDVNEQFF.

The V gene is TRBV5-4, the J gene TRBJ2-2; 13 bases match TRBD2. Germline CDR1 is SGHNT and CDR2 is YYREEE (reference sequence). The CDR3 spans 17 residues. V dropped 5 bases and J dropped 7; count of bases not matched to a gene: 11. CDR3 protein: CASRQRLAGGTNGELFF. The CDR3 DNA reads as TGTGCCAGCAGGCAACGACTAGCGGGGGGTACTAACGGGGAGCTGTTTTTT. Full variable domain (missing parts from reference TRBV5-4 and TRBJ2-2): ETGVTQSPTHLIKTRGQQVTLRCSSQSGHNTVSWYQQALGQGPQFIFQYYREEENGRGNFPPRFSGLQFPNYSSELNVNALELDDSALYLCASRQRLAGGTNGELFFGEGSRLTVL.

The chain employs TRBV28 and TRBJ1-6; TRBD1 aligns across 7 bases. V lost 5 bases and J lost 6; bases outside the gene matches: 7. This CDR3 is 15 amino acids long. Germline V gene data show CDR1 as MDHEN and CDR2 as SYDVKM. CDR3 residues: CASSTRQGLNSPLHF. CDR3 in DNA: TGTGCCAGCAGTACCCGACAGGGCCTTAATTCACCCCTCCACTTT. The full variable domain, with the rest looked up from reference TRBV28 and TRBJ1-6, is DVKVTQSSRYLVKRTGEKVFLECVQDMDHENMFWYRQDPGLGLRLIYFSYDVKMKEKGDIPEGYSVSREKKERFSLILESASTNQTSMYLCASSTRQGLNSPLHFGNGTRLTVT.

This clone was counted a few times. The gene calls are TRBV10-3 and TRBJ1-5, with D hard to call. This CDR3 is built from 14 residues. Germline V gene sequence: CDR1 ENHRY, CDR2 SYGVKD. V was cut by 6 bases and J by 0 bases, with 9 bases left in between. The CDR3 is CAISAGDSNQPQHF. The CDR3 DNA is TGTGCCATCAGCGCCGGAGATAGCAATCAGCCCCAGCATTTT.

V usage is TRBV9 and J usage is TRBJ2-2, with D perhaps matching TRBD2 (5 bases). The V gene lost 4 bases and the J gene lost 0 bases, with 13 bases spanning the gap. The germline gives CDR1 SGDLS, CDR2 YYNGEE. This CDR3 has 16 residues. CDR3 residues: CASSSYGLANTGELFF. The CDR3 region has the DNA TGTGCCAGCAGCTCCTACGGACTCGCGAACACCGGGGAGCTGTTTTTT.

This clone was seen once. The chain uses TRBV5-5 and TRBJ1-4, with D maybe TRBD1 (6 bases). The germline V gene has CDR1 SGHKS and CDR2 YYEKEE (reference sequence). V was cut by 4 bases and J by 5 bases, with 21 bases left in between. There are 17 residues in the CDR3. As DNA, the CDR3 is TGTGCCAGCAGCCCAGGGGTCTCCTTTTCGGGGAATGAAAAACTGTTTTTT. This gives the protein CASSPGVSFSGNEKLFF.

The chain's CDR3 is CASSSRDDSGNTIYF. The CDR3 DNA reads TGTGCCAGCAGCTCCAGGGATGACTCGGGAAACACCATATATTTT. This chain links TRBV7-9 with TRBJ1-3, with D perhaps TRBD1 (5 bases). V was pared by 4 bases and J by 4 bases, with 14 bases between. This CDR3 is built from 15 residues. CDR1 and CDR2 (germline): SEHNR, FQNEAQ (reference sequence).

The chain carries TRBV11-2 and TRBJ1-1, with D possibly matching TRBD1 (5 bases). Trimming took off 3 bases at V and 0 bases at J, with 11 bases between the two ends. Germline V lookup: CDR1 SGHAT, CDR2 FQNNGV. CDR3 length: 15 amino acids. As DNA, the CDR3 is TGTGCCAGCAGCTTGACAGACAACATGAACACTGAAGCTTTCTTT. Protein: CASSLTDNMNTEAFF.

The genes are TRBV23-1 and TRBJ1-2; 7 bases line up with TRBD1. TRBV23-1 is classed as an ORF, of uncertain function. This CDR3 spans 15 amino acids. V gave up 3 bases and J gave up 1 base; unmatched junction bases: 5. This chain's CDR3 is CASSHRQGSNYGYTF. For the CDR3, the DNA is TGCGCCAGCAGTCACCGACAGGGTAGTAACTATGGCTACACCTTC.

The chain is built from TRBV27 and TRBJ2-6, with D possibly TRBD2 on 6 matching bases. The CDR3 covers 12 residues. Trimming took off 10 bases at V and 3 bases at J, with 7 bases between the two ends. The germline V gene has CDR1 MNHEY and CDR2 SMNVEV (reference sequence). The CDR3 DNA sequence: TGTGCCACCGGGAGTGGGGCCAACGTCCTGACTTTC. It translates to CATGSGANVLTF.

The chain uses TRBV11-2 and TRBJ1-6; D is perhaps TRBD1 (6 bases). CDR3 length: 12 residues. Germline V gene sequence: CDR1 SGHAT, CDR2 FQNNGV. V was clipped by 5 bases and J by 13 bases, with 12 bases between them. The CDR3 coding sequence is TGTGCCAGCAGCCCTGACAGGTCCCCCCTCCACTTT. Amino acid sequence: CASSPDRSPLHF.

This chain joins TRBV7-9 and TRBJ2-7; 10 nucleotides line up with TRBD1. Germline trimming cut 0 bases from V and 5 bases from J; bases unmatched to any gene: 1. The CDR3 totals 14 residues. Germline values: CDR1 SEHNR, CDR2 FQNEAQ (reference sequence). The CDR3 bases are TGTGCCAGCAGCTTAGCTGGGACAGGGGACGAGCAGTACGTC. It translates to CASSLAGTGDEQYV.

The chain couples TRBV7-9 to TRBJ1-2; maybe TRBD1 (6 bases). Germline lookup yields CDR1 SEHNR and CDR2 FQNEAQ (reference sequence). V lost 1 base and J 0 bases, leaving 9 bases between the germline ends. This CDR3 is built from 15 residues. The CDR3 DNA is TGTGCCAGCAGCTTAGGCACAGGGTCTAACTATGGCTACACCTTC. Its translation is CASSLGTGSNYGYTF.

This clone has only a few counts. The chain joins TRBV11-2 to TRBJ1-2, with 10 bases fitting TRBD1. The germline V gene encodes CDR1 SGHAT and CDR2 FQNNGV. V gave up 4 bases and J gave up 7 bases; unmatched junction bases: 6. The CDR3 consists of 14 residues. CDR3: CASSWQTGGSGYTF. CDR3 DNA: TGTGCCAGCAGCTGGCAGACAGGGGGCAGTGGCTACACCTTC.

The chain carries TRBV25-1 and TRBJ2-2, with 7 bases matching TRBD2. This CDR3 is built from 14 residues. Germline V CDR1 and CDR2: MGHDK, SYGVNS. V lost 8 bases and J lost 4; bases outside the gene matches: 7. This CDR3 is CASGRGLSTGELFF. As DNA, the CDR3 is TGTGCCAGCGGGCGGGGGTTGTCCACCGGGGAGCTGTTTTTT.

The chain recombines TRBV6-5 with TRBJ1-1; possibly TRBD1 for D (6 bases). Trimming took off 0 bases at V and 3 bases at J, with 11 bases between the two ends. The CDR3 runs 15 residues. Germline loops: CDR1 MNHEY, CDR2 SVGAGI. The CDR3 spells CASSYSTGMDTEAFF. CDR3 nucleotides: TGTGCCAGCAGTTACTCAACAGGGATGGACACTGAAGCTTTCTTT.

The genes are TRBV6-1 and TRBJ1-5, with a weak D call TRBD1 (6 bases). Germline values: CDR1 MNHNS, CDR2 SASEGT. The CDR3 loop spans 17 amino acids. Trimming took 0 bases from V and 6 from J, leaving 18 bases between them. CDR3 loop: CASSEAGAKGVGQPQHF. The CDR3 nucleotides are TGTGCCAGCAGTGAAGCAGGGGCCAAGGGGGTAGGTCAGCCCCAGCATTTT.